One sample yielded the 22 T cell receptor beta chains listed below, sequenced in a study of blood T cell repertoires in COVID-19. Some clones are missing from TCRdb's copy, which holds only in-frame ones; the method was immunoSEQ multiplex PCR. Of approximately 280,000 clones listed, 75% to 90% are singletons. The sequenced material came from PBMCs or T cells enriched from blood (not recorded which). The receptors were gathered from a woman in her 50s who had recovered from COVID-19.

The chain couples TRBV18 to TRBJ2-2; possibly TRBD1 for D (5 bases). V was shortened by 6 bases and J by 2 bases, with 22 bases between the two germline ends. The CDR3 runs 18 residues. CDR1 and CDR2 from the germline V gene are KGHSH and LQKENI. The CDR3 sequence: CASSHDPGGAVNTGELFF. CDR3 sequence (DNA): TGTGCCAGCTCGCATGATCCCGGTGGGGCGGTAAACACCGGGGAGCTGTTTTTT.

The chain recombines TRBV4-1 with TRBJ2-1; D perhaps matches TRBD1 (5 bases). Germline-derived CDR1 and CDR2 are MGHRA and YSYEKL. CDR3 length: 15 residues. Trimming pared 1 base from V and 4 bases from J, leaving 11 bases between. For the CDR3, the DNA is TGCGCCAGCAGCCAAGGCCAGGGTCCGTACAATGAGCAGTTCTTC. It codes for CASSQGQGPYNEQFF.

This sequence joins TRBV5-1 and TRBJ1-5; a weak D match, TRBD1 (6 bases). Germline-derived CDR1 and CDR2 are SGHRS and YFSETQ. V lost 4 bases and J 4 bases, leaving 9 bases between the germline ends. The CDR3 extends over 13 amino acids. The CDR3 sequence: CASSPQGNQPQHF. The CDR3 DNA reads TGCGCCAGCAGCCCACAGGGTAATCAGCCCCAGCATTTT.

This rearrangement joins TRBV28 to TRBJ1-5, with 8 bases lining up with TRBD1. With 6 bases clipped from V and 1 base from J, the junction kept 14 bases outside the gene matches. The CDR3 spans 18 residues. The germline V gene has CDR1 MDHEN and CDR2 SYDVKM. The CDR3 nucleotides are TGTGCCAGCAGCAGACCCCGGACAGGGCGGATCAGCAATCAGCCCCAGCATTTT. Translation: CASSRPRTGRISNQPQHF.

CDR3 in DNA: TGTGCCAGCAGCTTAGGCCCCCGGGGAGAGACCCAGTACTTC. Translating it yields CASSLGPRGETQYF. This sequence joins TRBV7-9 and TRBJ2-5, with D perhaps matching TRBD2 (5 bases). The CDR3 runs to 14 residues. The germline V gene encodes CDR1 SEHNR and CDR2 FQNEAQ (reference sequence). Trimming pared 1 base from V and 4 bases from J, leaving 10 bases between.

This clone came up a few times. V is TRBV3-1 (or the pseudogene TRBV3-2) and J is TRBJ2-3; 14 bases align to TRBD2. V shed 4 bases and J 5 bases; nucleotides not matched to a gene: 5. Germline V gives CDR1 LGHDT, CDR2 YNNKEL (reference sequence). This CDR3 has 16 residues. Here the CDR3 reads CASSPGLAGAGDTQYF. The CDR3 nucleotides read TGTGCCAGCAGCCCGGGACTAGCGGGAGCCGGAGATACGCAGTATTTT.

This clone was detected only once. The CDR3 sequence is CASSQDSSGGRETQYF. DNA of the CDR3: TGTGCCAGCAGCCAAGATTCTAGCGGGGGAAGGGAGACCCAGTACTTC. The rearrangement joins TRBV3-1 (or the pseudogene TRBV3-2) to TRBJ2-5; TRBD2 aligns across 10 bases. Germline V gives CDR1 LGHDT, CDR2 YNNKEL (reference sequence). The ends lost 0 bases at V and 5 bases at J; junction bases unmatched: 6. The CDR3 length is 16 residues.

The chain is built from TRBV6-5 and TRBJ1-2; TRBD1 is a possible D gene (6 bases). The CDR3 is made up of 14 amino acids. Germline assignment: CDR1 MNHEY and CDR2 SVGAGI. V was trimmed by 5 bases and J by 2 bases, leaving 12 bases between them. CDR3 in DNA: TGTGCCAGCAGTAAAAGGGACACCAACTATGGCTACACCTTC. Its translation: CASSKRDTNYGYTF.

This rearrangement joins TRBV9 to TRBJ1-2; no clear D. Trimming took 0 bases from V and 14 from J, leaving 8 bases between them. CDR1 SGDLS and CDR2 YYNGEE come from the germline V gene. The CDR3 extends over 10 amino acids. The CDR3, as DNA: TGTGCCAGCAGCGTAGATGGGCTGACCTTC. It translates to CASSVDGLTF.

This clone was seen once. This chain connects TRBV3-1 (or the pseudogene TRBV3-2) to TRBJ1-1; 7 positions match TRBD1. With V trimmed by 6 bases and J by 0 bases, 1 base remained unmatched. The CDR3 runs 13 residues. Germline V lookup: CDR1 LGHDT, CDR2 YNNKEL (reference sequence). CDR3 sequence: CASRDRLNTEAFF. CDR3 DNA sequence: TGTGCCAGCAGGGACAGGTTGAACACTGAAGCTTTCTTT.

The CDR3 here is CAWSVLLNMPEAFF. The CDR3 bases are TGTGCCTGGAGTGTACTATTAAATATGCCCGAAGCTTTCTTT. The rearrangement uses TRBV30 and TRBJ1-1; D not certain. Germline V gene sequence: CDR1 GTSNPN, CDR2 SVGIG (reference sequence). V was trimmed by 0 bases and J by 8 bases, leaving 16 bases between them. CDR3 length equals 14 residues. Looking up the rest from reference TRBV30 and TRBJ1-1 gives the full variable domain: SQTIHQWPATLVQPVGSPLSLECTVEGTSNPNLYWYRQAAGRGLQLLFYSVGIGQISSEVPQNLSASRPQDRQFILSSKKLLLSDSGFYLCAWSVLLNMPEAFFGQGTRLTVV.

The CDR3 DNA follows: TGTGCCAGCAGCTTAGGATACCGGGACACAAGTTTGCGGGGCTACACCTTC. It encodes CASSLGYRDTSLRGYTF. This chain joins TRBV13 and TRBJ1-2; D might be TRBD1 (6 bases). Trimming removed 0 bases at V and 8 bases at J, with 22 bases between. The germline gives CDR1 PRHDT, CDR2 FYEKMQ (reference sequence). CDR3 length: 17 amino acids.

The J gene is TRBJ2-2, the V gene TRBV11-2; D is possibly TRBD2 (5 bases). This CDR3 spans 15 amino acids. Per the germline V gene, CDR1 is SGHAT and CDR2 is FQNNGV. Trimming removed 0 bases from V and 2 bases from J, with 7 bases in between. The CDR3 spells CASSLDRTNTGELFF. DNA of the CDR3: TGTGCCAGCAGCTTAGACAGGACTAACACCGGGGAGCTGTTTTTT.

This chain connects TRBV7-9 to TRBJ1-5, with D tentatively TRBD1 (5 bases). Trimming pared 5 bases from V and 2 bases from J, leaving 10 bases between. The CDR3 totals 14 residues. CDR1 and CDR2 from the germline V gene are SEHNR and FQNEAQ (reference sequence). CDR3 nucleotide sequence: TGTGCCAGCAGCCGCGGGGGGGGCAATCAGCCCCAGCATTTT. It yields the protein CASSRGGGNQPQHF. Variable domain in full (rest from reference TRBV7-9 and TRBJ1-5): DTGVSQNPRHKITKRGQNVTFRCDPISEHNRLYWYRQTLGQGPEFLTYFQNEAQLEKSRLLSDRFSAERPKGSFSTLEIQRTEQGDSAMYLCASSRGGGNQPQHFGDGTRLSIL.

This clone was recorded once. The chain is built from TRBV30 and TRBJ2-5; 7 nucleotides align to TRBD1. Germline lookup yields CDR1 GTSNPN and CDR2 SVGIG (reference sequence). The ends lost 0 bases at V and 0 bases at J; junction bases unmatched: 1. The CDR3 is 14 amino acids. The CDR3 DNA reads as TGTGCCTGGAGTGTACAGGGGTACCAAGAGACCCAGTACTTC. Translation: CAWSVQGYQETQYF.

The chain's CDR3 is CASSREAINYGYTF. CDR3 coding DNA: TGTGCCAGCAGCAGGGAGGCAATTAACTATGGCTACACCTTC. The J gene is TRBJ1-2, the V gene TRBV3-1 (or the pseudogene TRBV3-2); D remains ambiguous. The CDR3 length is 14 residues. The germline CDR1 and CDR2 sequences are LGHDT and YNNKEL (reference sequence). The ends were cut back, 5 bases at V and 1 base at J, with 11 bases in the middle.

Concerning this clone: The sample carries other DNA sequences with the same CDR3. The chain carries TRBV18 and TRBJ1-4, with D perhaps TRBD1 (5 bases). The CDR3 covers 15 residues. The V end lost 0 bases, the J end lost 8 bases, and 13 bases lay between the germline ends. Germline CDR1 and CDR2: KGHSH and LQKENI. In DNA form, the CDR3 reads TGTGCCAGCTCACCACCGTCCCAGGGAGGGGAAAAACTGTTTTTT. Translating gives CASSPPSQGGEKLFF.

The chain has TRBV28 and TRBJ2-1, with D possibly TRBD1 on 5 matching bases. The CDR3 contains 13 residues. Per germline, CDR1 MDHEN and CDR2 SYDVKM. Trimming took off 7 bases at V and 4 bases at J, with 11 bases between the two ends. CDR3 sequence: CASTFTGYNEQFF. The CDR3 DNA reads as TGTGCCAGCACTTTTACAGGATACAATGAGCAGTTCTTC.

The rearrangement uses TRBV27 and TRBJ2-2, with D maybe TRBD1 (6 bases). The germline V gene has CDR1 MNHEY and CDR2 SMNVEV (reference sequence). V was clipped by 0 bases and J by 6 bases, with 14 bases between them. The length of the CDR3 is 16 residues. The DNA of the CDR3 is TGTGCCAGCAGTTTATCTTATGTAGGGGGACCCGGGGAGCTGTTTTTT. This sequence encodes CASSLSYVGGPGELFF.

V usage is TRBV6-2 or TRBV6-3 and J usage is TRBJ2-2; 8 nucleotides agree with TRBD2. CDR1 is MNHEY, CDR2 SVGEGT, per germline. The J segment lost 2 bases and the V segment lost 4 bases, leaving 12 bases of the junction unmatched. The CDR3 is 18 amino acids. In nucleotides, the CDR3 is TGTGCCAGCAGTTCTCCGAGAATAGCGGGATCTAACACCGGGGAGCTGTTTTTT. It translates to CASSSPRIAGSNTGELFF.

J is TRBJ2-1 and V is TRBV19; D perhaps matches TRBD1 (5 bases). Deletions cut 8 bases from V and 9 bases from J, with 20 bases between. Germline assignment: CDR1 LNHDA and CDR2 SQIVND (reference sequence). The length of the CDR3 is 14 residues. The CDR3 sequence is CASQKPQGTGEQFF. CDR3 nucleotides: TGTGCCAGTCAAAAACCCCAGGGTACTGGTGAGCAGTTCTTC.

V usage is TRBV5-6 and J usage is TRBJ1-4; D is unresolved. This CDR3 is built from 14 residues. V lost 2 bases and J 5 bases, leaving 10 bases between the germline ends. The germline gives CDR1 SGHDT, CDR2 YYEEEE. Here the CDR3 reads CASSFGQANEKLFF. CDR3 bases: TGTGCCAGCAGCTTTGGTCAGGCGAATGAAAAACTGTTTTTT.